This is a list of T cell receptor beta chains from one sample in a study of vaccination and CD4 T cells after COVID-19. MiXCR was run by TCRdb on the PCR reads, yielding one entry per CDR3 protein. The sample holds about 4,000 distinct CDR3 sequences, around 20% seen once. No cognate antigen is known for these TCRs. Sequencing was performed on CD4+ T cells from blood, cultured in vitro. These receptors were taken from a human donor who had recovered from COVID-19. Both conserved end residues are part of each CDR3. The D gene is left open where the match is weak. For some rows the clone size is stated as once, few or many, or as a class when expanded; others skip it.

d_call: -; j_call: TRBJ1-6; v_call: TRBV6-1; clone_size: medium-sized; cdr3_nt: TGTGCCAGCAGTGAAGCGCCCGGAGCAAATTCACCCCTCCACTTT; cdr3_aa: CASSEAPGANSPLHF
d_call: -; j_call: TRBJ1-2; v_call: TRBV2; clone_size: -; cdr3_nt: TGTGCCAGCAGTCAGATGTCGGGGACTTATGGCTACACCTTC; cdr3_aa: CASSQMSGTYGYTF
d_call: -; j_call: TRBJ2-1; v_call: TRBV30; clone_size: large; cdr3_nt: TGTGCCTGGGCACCGGGCCACAATGAGCAGTTCTTC; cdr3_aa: CAWAPGHNEQFF
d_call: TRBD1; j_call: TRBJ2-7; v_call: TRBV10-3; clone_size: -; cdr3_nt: TGTGCCATCAGTGCCGGTGACAGGGGGTTCTACGAGCAGTACTTC; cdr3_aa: CAISAGDRGFYEQYF
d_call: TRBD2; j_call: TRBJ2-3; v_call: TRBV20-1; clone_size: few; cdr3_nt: TGCAGTGCTTATACTAGCGGGGGGGCATCAGATACGCAGTATTTT; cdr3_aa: CSAYTSGGASDTQYF
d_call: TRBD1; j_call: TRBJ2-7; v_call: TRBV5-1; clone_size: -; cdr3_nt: TGCGCCAGCAGCCAGGGGGTGGACAGGGGCGAGCAGTACTTC; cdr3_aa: CASSQGVDRGEQYF
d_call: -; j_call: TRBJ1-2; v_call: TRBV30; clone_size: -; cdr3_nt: TGTGCCTGGAGTCCTCCGAAGCCAGCATTTAACTATGGCTACACCTTC; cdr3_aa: CAWSPPKPAFNYGYTF
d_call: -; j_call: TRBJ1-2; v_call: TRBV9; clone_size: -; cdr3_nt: TGTGCCAGCAGCGTAGAAGAGGGGCTGGGCTATGGCTACACCTTC; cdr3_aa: CASSVEEGLGYGYTF
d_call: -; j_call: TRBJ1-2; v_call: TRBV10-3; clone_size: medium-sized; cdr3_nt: TGTGCCATCAGTGCAGGGACGAACTATGGCTACACCTTC; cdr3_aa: CAISAGTNYGYTF
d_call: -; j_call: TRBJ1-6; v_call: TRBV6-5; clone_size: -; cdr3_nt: TGTGCCAGCAGTTACTCGATGGGCCGGGTGTCACCCCTCCACTTT; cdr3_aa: CASSYSMGRVSPLHF
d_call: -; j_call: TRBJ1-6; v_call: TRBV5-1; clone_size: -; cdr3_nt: TGCGCCAGCAGCTTCCAGAGCTCCTATAATTCACCCCTCCACTTT; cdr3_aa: CASSFQSSYNSPLHF
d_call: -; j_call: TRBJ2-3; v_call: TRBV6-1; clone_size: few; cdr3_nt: TGTGCCAGCAGTGAAGCCGGGAATACGCAGTATTTT; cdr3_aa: CASSEAGNTQYF
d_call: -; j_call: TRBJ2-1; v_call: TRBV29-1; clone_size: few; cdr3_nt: TGCAGCGTTGGACACAACTTATACTTCAATGAGCAGTTCTTC; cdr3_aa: CSVGHNLYFNEQFF
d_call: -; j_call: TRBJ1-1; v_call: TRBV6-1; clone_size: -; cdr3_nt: TGTGCCAGCCGCCTATCGCGGATTATGAAAACTGAAGCTTTCTTT; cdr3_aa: CASRLSRIMKTEAFF
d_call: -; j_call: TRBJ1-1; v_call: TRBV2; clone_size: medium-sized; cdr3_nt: TGTGCCAGCAGGGCCCTGGACCAGAAGAACACTGAAGCTTTCTTT; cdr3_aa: CASRALDQKNTEAFF
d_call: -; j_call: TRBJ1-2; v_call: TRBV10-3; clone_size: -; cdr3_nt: TGTGCCATCAGTGGATCCGCCTATGGCTACACCTTC; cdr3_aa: CAISGSAYGYTF
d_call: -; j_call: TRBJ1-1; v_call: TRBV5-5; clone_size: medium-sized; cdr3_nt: TGTGCCAGCAGCTTGGGGGGGGCAGGGTTCGGTCACACTGAAGCTTTCTTT; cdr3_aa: CASSLGGAGFGHTEAFF
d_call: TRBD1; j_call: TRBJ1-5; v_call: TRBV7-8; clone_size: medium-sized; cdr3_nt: TGTGCCAGCAGCCCAGACAGGGGGCCCCAGCCCCAGCATTTT; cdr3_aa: CASSPDRGPQPQHF
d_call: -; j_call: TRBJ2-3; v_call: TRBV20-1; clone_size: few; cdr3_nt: TGCAGTGCGCTAGAGAACACAGATACGCAGTATTTT; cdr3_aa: CSALENTDTQYF
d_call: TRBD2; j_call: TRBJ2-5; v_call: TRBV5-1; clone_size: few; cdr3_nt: TGCGCCAGCAGCTCCGTAGCGGGGGGCGGTGAGACCCAGTACTTC; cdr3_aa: CASSSVAGGGETQYF
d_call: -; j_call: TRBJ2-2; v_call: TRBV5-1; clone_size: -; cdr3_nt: TGCGCCAGCAGCTTAACTACCCGAAACACCGGGGAGCTGTTTTTT; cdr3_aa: CASSLTTRNTGELFF
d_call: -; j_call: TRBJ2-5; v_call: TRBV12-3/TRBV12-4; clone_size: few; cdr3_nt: TGTGCCAGCTCAACAGGGTCCCAAGAGACCCAGTACTTC; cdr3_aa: CASSTGSQETQYF
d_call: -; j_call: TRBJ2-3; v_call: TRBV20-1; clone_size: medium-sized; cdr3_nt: TGCAGTGCCCAGGGACCCCACGGTAACACAGATACGCAGTATTTT; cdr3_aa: CSAQGPHGNTDTQYF
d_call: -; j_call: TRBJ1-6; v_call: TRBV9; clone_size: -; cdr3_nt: TGTGCCAGCAGCGTAGGGACGGCCCCCCTCCACTTT; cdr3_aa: CASSVGTAPLHF
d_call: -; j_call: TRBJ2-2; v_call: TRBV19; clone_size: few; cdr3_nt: TGTGCCAGTAGTTATATACGGAACGGGGAGCTGTTTTTT; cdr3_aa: CASSYIRNGELFF
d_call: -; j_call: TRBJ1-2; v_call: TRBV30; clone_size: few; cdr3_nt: TGTGCCTGGCTCCACGGACGGGGAATTTATGGCTACACCTTC; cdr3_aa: CAWLHGRGIYGYTF
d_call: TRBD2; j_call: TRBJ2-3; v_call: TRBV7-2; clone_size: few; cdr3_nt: TGTGCCAGCAGCTTAAAGGTAGCGGGCTATACGCAGTATTTT; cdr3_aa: CASSLKVAGYTQYF
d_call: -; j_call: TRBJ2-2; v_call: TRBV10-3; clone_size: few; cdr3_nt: TGTGCCATCAGTGATAAGGCTGGCACCGGGGAGCTGTTTTTT; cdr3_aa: CAISDKAGTGELFF
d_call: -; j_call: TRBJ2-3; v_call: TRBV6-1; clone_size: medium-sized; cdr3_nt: TGTGCCAGCAGTGCCCCGGGTTCCCGAAACCCCACAGATACGCAGTATTTT; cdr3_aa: CASSAPGSRNPTDTQYF
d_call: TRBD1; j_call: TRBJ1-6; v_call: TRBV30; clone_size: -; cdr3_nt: TGTGCCTGGAGTCCCGGGACAGGGGGTTTTTTGAATTCACCCCTCCACTTT; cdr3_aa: CAWSPGTGGFLNSPLHF
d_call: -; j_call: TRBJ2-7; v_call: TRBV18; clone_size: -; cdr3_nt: TGTGCCAGCTCACCAAACCCAGGTGGCTACGAGCAGTACTTC; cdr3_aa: CASSPNPGGYEQYF
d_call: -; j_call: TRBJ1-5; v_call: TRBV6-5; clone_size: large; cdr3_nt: TGTGCCAGCAGTTCATATTCCGATCAGCCCCAGCATTTT; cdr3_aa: CASSSYSDQPQHF
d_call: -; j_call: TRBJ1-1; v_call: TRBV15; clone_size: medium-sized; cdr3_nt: TGTGCCACCAGCAGAGATATACTCTCAGGGGCAAGCACTGAAGCTTTCTTT; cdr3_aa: CATSRDILSGASTEAFF
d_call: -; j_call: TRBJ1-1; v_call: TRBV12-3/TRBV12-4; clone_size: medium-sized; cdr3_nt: TGTGCCAGCCAGAGACTCCTGAACACTGAAGCTTTCTTT; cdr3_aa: CASQRLLNTEAFF
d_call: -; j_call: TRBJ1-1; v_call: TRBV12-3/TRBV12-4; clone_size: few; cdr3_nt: TGTGCCAGCCGCAGGGGTGACACTGAAGCTTTCTTT; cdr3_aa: CASRRGDTEAFF
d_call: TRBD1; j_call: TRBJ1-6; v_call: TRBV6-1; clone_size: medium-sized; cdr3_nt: TGTGCCAGCAAAGGGGACAGCCATAATTCACCCCTCCACTTT; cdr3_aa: CASKGDSHNSPLHF
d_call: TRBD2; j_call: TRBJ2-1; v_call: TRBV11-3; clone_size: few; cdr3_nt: TGTGCCAGCAGCTTAGAGGCAGGGAGGGTCAGTGAGCAGTTCTTC; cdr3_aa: CASSLEAGRVSEQFF
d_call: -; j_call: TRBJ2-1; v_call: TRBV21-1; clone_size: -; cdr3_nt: TGTGCCAGCAGCAAAGGGGACAACTCCTACAATGAGCAGTTCTTC; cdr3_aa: CASSKGDNSYNEQFF
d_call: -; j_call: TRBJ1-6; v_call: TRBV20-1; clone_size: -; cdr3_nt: TGCAGTGCCCACCCCCGCGGGGGGCAGGCTAATTCACCCCTCCACTTT; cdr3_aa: CSAHPRGGQANSPLHF
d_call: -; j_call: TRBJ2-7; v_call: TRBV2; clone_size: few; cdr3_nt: TGTGCCAGCGATTCAGGGCCGCTATCCTACGAGCAGTACTTC; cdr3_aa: CASDSGPLSYEQYF
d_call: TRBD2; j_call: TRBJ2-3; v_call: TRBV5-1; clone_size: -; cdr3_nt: TGCGCCAGCAGCTCCCTTTTGACGGGGGGTAATGTGGATACGCAGTATTTT; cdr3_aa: CASSSLLTGGNVDTQYF